Listed below are T cell receptor beta chains from one sample, sequenced in a study of blood T cell repertoires in COVID-19. Libraries were prepared by immunoSEQ multiplex PCR; TCRdb keeps only in-frame clonotypes and omits some of them. Counted here are around 300,000 clones, over 75% occurring once; the ten biggest clones make up about 2.2%. Sequencing input: PBMCs or T cells enriched from blood (not recorded which). These receptors originate from a young woman who had recovered from COVID-19. Both conserved end residues are part of each CDR3. D genes are given only for firm matches. The size field is filled for only some rows; it gives once, few, many or a size class.

V: TRBV6-1
D: NA
J: TRBJ1-2
size: once
CDR3: CASSERTDYNYGYTF
DNA: TGTGCCAGCAGTGAAAGGACAGATTATAACTATGGCTACACCTTC

V: TRBV18
D: NA
J: TRBJ1-4
size: NA
CDR3: CASSPPGRADEKLFF
DNA: TGTGCCAGCTCACCCCCCGGGAGGGCGGATGAAAAACTGTTTTTT

V: TRBV6-5
D: NA
J: TRBJ1-1
size: NA
CDR3: CASSTGYTEAFF
DNA: TGTGCCAGCAGTACGGGGTACACTGAAGCTTTCTTT

V: TRBV7-9
D: TRBD1
J: TRBJ1-5
size: once
CDR3: CASSPDRVGNQPQHF
DNA: TGTGCCAGCAGCCCGGACAGGGTGGGTAATCAGCCCCAGCATTTT

V: TRBV3-1/TRBV3-2
D: NA
J: TRBJ2-3
size: NA
CDR3: CASSHGGAADTQYF
DNA: TGTGCCAGCAGCCATGGGGGGGCCGCAGATACGCAGTATTTT

V: TRBV9
D: TRBD2
J: TRBJ2-2
size: NA
CDR3: CASSKLAGGLGGELFF
DNA: TGTGCCAGCAGCAAACTAGCGGGGGGCCTGGGCGGGGAGTTGTTTTTT

V: TRBV7-2
D: NA
J: TRBJ1-1
size: NA
CDR3: CASSLLYTEAFF
DNA: TGTGCCAGCAGCCTCTTATACACTGAAGCTTTCTTT

V: TRBV7-9
D: TRBD1
J: TRBJ2-7
size: NA
CDR3: CASSTTWTGDGNEQYF
DNA: TGTGCCAGCAGCACAACTTGGACAGGGGATGGTAACGAGCAGTACTTC

V: TRBV5-1
D: NA
J: TRBJ2-1
size: NA
CDR3: CASSSTDFYNEQFF
DNA: TGCGCCAGCAGCTCGACAGATTTCTACAATGAGCAGTTCTTC

V: TRBV6-4
D: TRBD1
J: TRBJ1-6
size: NA
CDR3: CASSAGQANSPLHF
DNA: TGTGCCAGCAGTGCCGGACAGGCGAATTCACCCCTCCACTTT

V: TRBV6-5
D: NA
J: TRBJ1-2
size: NA
CDR3: CASSPGTNYGYTF
DNA: TGTGCCAGCAGTCCCGGGACAAACTATGGCTACACCTTC

V: TRBV7-2
D: TRBD1
J: TRBJ1-2
size: NA
CDR3: CASSRTGFNYGYTF
DNA: TGTGCCAGCAGCCGGACAGGGTTTAACTATGGCTACACCTTC

V: TRBV7-3
D: TRBD1
J: TRBJ2-4
size: NA
CDR3: CASSSPPGQGAGVAKNIQYF
DNA: TGTGCCAGCAGCTCACCTCCGGGACAGGGCGCCGGGGTAGCCAAAAACATTCAGTACTTC

V: TRBV30
D: TRBD1
J: TRBJ1-6
size: NA
CDR3: CAWSPRQGVNSPLHF
DNA: TGTGCCTGGAGTCCTCGACAGGGGGTCAATTCACCCCTCCACTTT

V: TRBV5-4
D: NA
J: TRBJ2-7
size: NA
CDR3: CASSLGGGQFYEQYF
DNA: TGTGCCAGCAGCTTAGGAGGGGGACAGTTTTACGAGCAGTACTTC

V: TRBV24-1
D: NA
J: TRBJ1-2
size: NA
CDR3: CATSDAQGGNYGYTF
DNA: TGTGCCACCAGTGACGCACAGGGAGGGAACTATGGCTACACCTTC

V: TRBV10-3
D: NA
J: TRBJ1-4
size: NA
CDR3: CAISESSSSEKLFF
DNA: TGTGCCATCAGTGAGTCGAGCTCCTCCGAAAAACTGTTTTTT

V: TRBV6-1
D: NA
J: TRBJ2-2
size: NA
CDR3: CASSEGGGANTGELFF
DNA: TGTGCCAGCAGTGAAGGGGGCGGGGCAAACACCGGGGAGCTGTTTTTT

V: TRBV3-1/TRBV3-2
D: TRBD1
J: TRBJ2-3
size: NA
CDR3: CASSHRGLGTDTQYF
DNA: TGTGCCAGCAGTCACAGGGGGCTCGGCACAGATACGCAGTATTTT

V: TRBV2
D: NA
J: TRBJ2-1
size: NA
CDR3: CASSEGGNEQFF
DNA: TGTGCCAGCAGTGAAGGCGGGAATGAGCAGTTCTTC

V: TRBV5-1
D: NA
J: TRBJ1-1
size: NA
CDR3: CASSPVGPAMNTEAFF
DNA: TGCGCCAGCAGCCCCGTGGGGCCGGCCATGAACACTGAAGCTTTCTTT

V: TRBV5-8
D: NA
J: TRBJ1-6
size: once
CDR3: CASSLYSRGVNRNSPLHF
DNA: TGTGCCAGCAGCTTGTACTCCAGGGGAGTGAATCGAAATTCACCCCTCCACTTT

V: TRBV6-5
D: TRBD1
J: TRBJ1-2
size: once
CDR3: CASSYSLGQANYGYTF
DNA: TGTGCCAGCAGTTACTCCTTGGGACAGGCTAACTATGGCTACACCTTC

V: TRBV5-1
D: TRBD1
J: TRBJ2-7
size: NA
CDR3: CASSRGQAYEQYF
DNA: TGCGCCAGCAGCAGGGGACAGGCCTACGAGCAGTACTTC

V: TRBV10-3
D: NA
J: TRBJ1-5
size: NA
CDR3: CAISEVTGNQPQHF
DNA: TGTGCCATCAGTGAGGTAACAGGCAATCAGCCCCAGCATTTT

V: TRBV5-1
D: TRBD2
J: TRBJ2-5
size: NA
CDR3: CASSLERGGETQYF
DNA: TGCGCCAGCAGTTTAGAGCGGGGGGGAGAGACCCAGTACTTC

V: TRBV2
D: TRBD2
J: TRBJ2-4
size: NA
CDR3: CASSERWVAGGPGDIQYF
DNA: TGTGCCAGCAGTGAACGATGGGTAGCGGGGGGGCCAGGTGACATTCAGTACTTC

V: TRBV2
D: NA
J: TRBJ1-3
size: NA
CDR3: CASSPGGFRGGNTIYF
DNA: TGTGCCAGCAGTCCCGGGGGGTTCAGGGGTGGAAACACCATATATTTT

V: TRBV5-6
D: TRBD1
J: TRBJ1-2
size: once
CDR3: CASTFRTGNYYGYTF
DNA: TGTGCCAGCACCTTTCGGACAGGGAACTACTATGGCTACACCTTC

V: TRBV6-2/TRBV6-3
D: TRBD2
J: TRBJ2-2
size: NA
CDR3: CASSYKRGGPNTGELFF
DNA: TGTGCCAGCAGTTACAAGCGGGGGGGCCCGAACACCGGGGAGCTGTTTTTT

V: TRBV6-4
D: NA
J: TRBJ2-3
size: NA
CDR3: CASSASLADTQYF
DNA: TGTGCCAGCAGTGCGTCCCTCGCAGATACGCAGTATTTT

V: TRBV7-3
D: NA
J: TRBJ1-2
size: NA
CDR3: CASSLNRDYGYTF
DNA: TGTGCCAGCAGCTTAAATCGGGACTATGGCTACACCTTC

V: TRBV3-1/TRBV3-2
D: TRBD1
J: TRBJ1-1
size: few
CDR3: CASSRQGGTEAFF
DNA: TGTGCCAGCAGCCGACAGGGGGGCACTGAAGCTTTCTTT

V: TRBV28
D: NA
J: TRBJ1-1
size: few
CDR3: CASSLRGGGTEAFF
DNA: TGTGCCAGCAGTTTGAGGGGCGGGGGCACTGAAGCTTTCTTT

V: TRBV28
D: NA
J: TRBJ2-1
size: NA
CDR3: CATRGLYNEQFF
DNA: TGTGCCACACGGGGACTTTACAATGAGCAGTTCTTC

V: TRBV19
D: TRBD2
J: TRBJ2-1
size: NA
CDR3: CASSIPAGGWNEQFF
DNA: TGTGCCAGTAGTATACCAGCGGGGGGGTGGAATGAGCAGTTCTTC

V: TRBV6-5
D: NA
J: TRBJ2-1
size: NA
CDR3: CASKTYNEQFF
DNA: TGTGCCAGCAAGACTTACAATGAGCAGTTCTTC

V: TRBV24-1
D: NA
J: TRBJ2-5
size: once
CDR3: CATSDAGTNVETQYF
DNA: TGTGCCACCAGTGACGCCGGGACAAATGTGGAGACCCAGTACTTC

V: TRBV4-1
D: NA
J: TRBJ2-7
size: NA
CDR3: CASSQEGAGIWFEQYF
DNA: TGCGCCAGCAGCCAGGAAGGGGCAGGGATCTGGTTCGAGCAGTACTTC

V: TRBV19
D: NA
J: TRBJ2-1
size: NA
CDR3: CASSTLYEQFF
DNA: TGTGCCAGTAGTACCCTCTATGAGCAGTTCTTC

V: TRBV30
D: NA
J: TRBJ2-3
size: NA
CDR3: CAWGTRSTDTQYF
DNA: TGTGCCTGGGGGACTCGAAGCACAGATACGCAGTATTTT

V: TRBV5-5
D: TRBD1
J: TRBJ1-6
size: once
CDR3: CASSLALDRLWKPLHF
DNA: TGTGCCAGCAGCTTAGCCCTGGACAGGCTCTGGAAACCCCTCCACTTT

V: TRBV18
D: TRBD1
J: TRBJ1-2
size: NA
CDR3: CASSLPDRVTSYTF
DNA: TGTGCCAGCTCACTACCCGACAGGGTTACTAGCTACACCTTC

V: TRBV5-1
D: TRBD1
J: TRBJ1-2
size: once
CDR3: CASSLTGQQGYTF
DNA: TGCGCCAGCAGCCTAACGGGACAGCAGGGCTACACCTTC

V: TRBV7-7
D: TRBD1
J: TRBJ2-7
size: NA
CDR3: CASSLTGFHEQYF
DNA: TGTGCTAGCAGCCTGACAGGGTTCCACGAGCAGTACTTC

V: TRBV7-9
D: NA
J: TRBJ1-6
size: NA
CDR3: CASSSMNSPLHF
DNA: TGTGCCAGCAGTTCCATGAATTCACCCCTCCACTTT

V: TRBV28
D: TRBD1
J: TRBJ1-2
size: few
CDR3: CASSLTGQDYGYTF
DNA: TGTGCCAGCAGTTTAACCGGACAGGACTATGGCTACACCTTC

V: TRBV19
D: NA
J: TRBJ2-5
size: NA
CDR3: CASRPGLRYQETQYF
DNA: TGTGCCAGTAGACCGGGACTCCGGTACCAAGAGACCCAGTACTTC

V: TRBV4-1
D: NA
J: TRBJ2-1
size: NA
CDR3: CASSQLSYNEQFF
DNA: TGCGCCAGCAGCCAACTCTCCTACAATGAGCAGTTCTTC

V: TRBV4-1
D: NA
J: TRBJ1-1
size: NA
CDR3: CASSQVSGNTEAFF
DNA: TGCGCCAGCAGCCAAGTATCGGGGAACACTGAAGCTTTCTTT

V: TRBV25-1
D: NA
J: TRBJ1-2
size: few
CDR3: CASSETGFNGYTF
DNA: TGTGCCAGCAGTGAAACGGGTTTCAATGGCTACACCTTC

V: TRBV3-1/TRBV3-2
D: TRBD2
J: TRBJ2-7
size: NA
CDR3: CASSPNLGLAYSNEQYF
DNA: TGTGCCAGCAGCCCCAATTTAGGACTAGCCTATTCGAACGAGCAGTACTTC

V: TRBV13
D: NA
J: TRBJ1-2
size: NA
CDR3: CASKPQGPYGYTF
DNA: TGTGCCAGCAAACCCCAGGGCCCCTATGGCTACACCTTC

V: TRBV10-3
D: TRBD2
J: TRBJ2-1
size: NA
CDR3: CAISGLAAYNEQFF
DNA: TGTGCCATCAGTGGACTAGCGGCCTACAATGAGCAGTTCTTC

V: TRBV18
D: TRBD1
J: TRBJ1-4
size: NA
CDR3: CASSPDRGRHEKLFF
DNA: TGTGCCAGCTCACCAGACAGGGGGCGGCATGAAAAACTGTTTTTT